This TCR beta chain was captured by sequencing in a study of blood T cell repertoires in COVID-19. Study background: Some COVID-19 samples were acute and others convalescent; all came from the United States, Italy and Spain. From T cells, B-cell-depleted T cells, or PBMCs came the material, which was cDNA or gDNA.

Original methodology: The assay estimated nucleated cells by amplifying reference gene primers. Assay used: immunoSEQ multiplex PCR; TCRdb lists only in-frame clones, some missing. From that table come the V and J calls and clone size; the DNA was used to work out D and trimming. The sample includes about 320,000 clones, approximately 82% of them seen just once. The V gene end was trimmed by 5 bases and the J gene end by 6 bases; junction bases not matched to a gene: 10. The CDR3 is 15 residues long. From germline, CDR1 is LGHNT and CDR2 FRNRAP. Sequenced material: peripheral blood. The chain employs TRBV12-5 and TRBJ1-5; 7 bases map to TRBD1. The sequence derives from a woman in her forties or fifties with acute or convalescent COVID-19. CDR3 residues: CASGQTTGAVQPQHF. CDR3 bases: TGTGCTAGTGGTCAAACTACAGGGGCAGTTCAGCCCCAGCATTTT. The complete variable domain, with remaining parts taken from reference TRBV12-5 and TRBJ1-5, reads DARVTQTPRHKVTEMGQEVTMRCQPILGHNTVFWYRQTMMQGLELLAYFRNRAPLDDSGMPKDRFSAEMPDATLATLKIQPSEPRDSAVYFCASGQTTGAVQPQHFGDGTRLSIL.